The 9 T cell receptor beta chains presented below share a single source sample, sequenced in a study of cytomegalovirus exposure and HLA in healthy donors. The primer mix had 60 Vbeta and 13 Jbeta primers. The data were produced by immunoSEQ multiplex PCR, yet TCRdb's version contains in-frame clones alone and is incomplete. The sample holds 180,000 or so clones, roughly 75% seen once. Sample: PBMCs. Receptors were obtained from a middle-aged woman in good health and CMV-seropositive.

Only a few counts were recorded for this clone. The chain has TRBV2 and TRBJ2-7, with TRBD2 identical over 14 bases. CDR3 length equals 17 residues. The V gene's germline CDR1 is SNHLY and CDR2 FYNNEI. V lost 10 bases and J lost 2; bases outside the gene matches: 13. The CDR3 protein is CATRGGLAGASAYEQYF. For the CDR3, the DNA is TGTGCCACCCGAGGGGGACTAGCGGGAGCATCGGCCTACGAGCAGTACTTC.

The rearrangement joins TRBV28 to TRBJ2-1; TRBD2 aligns across 9 bases. CDR3 size: 16 residues. Looked up from germline, CDR1 is MDHEN and CDR2 is SYDVKM. J lost 8 bases, V lost 5 bases, and 13 bases had no gene match. In nucleotides, the CDR3 is TGTGCCAGCAGTCCCCTTCGACTAGCGGCTTCCGATGAGCAGTTCTTC. The encoded protein is CASSPLRLAASDEQFF.

This clone was recorded a few times. The chain has TRBV7-9 and TRBJ2-1, with TRBD1 matching 7 bases. The trim removed 6 bases at V and 8 bases at J, leaving 10 bases unmatched. The CDR3 is made up of 14 amino acids. The germline V gene has CDR1 SEHNR and CDR2 FQNEAQ (reference sequence). The CDR3 bases are TGTGCCAGCAGTAGAGGGGGCGTCAACGATGAGCAGTTCTTC. Protein sequence: CASSRGGVNDEQFF.

V is TRBV12-5 and J is TRBJ2-3, with TRBD2 identical over 10 bases. The CDR3 has 13 residues. Germline loops: CDR1 LGHNT, CDR2 FRNRAP. Losses at the gene ends were 8 bases for V and 5 bases for J; bases not matched to a gene: 4. The CDR3 region is CASSGRAVDTQYF. The CDR3 DNA reads TGTGCTAGTAGCGGGAGGGCCGTAGATACGCAGTATTTT.

This clone has only one observation. The V gene is TRBV28, the J gene TRBJ2-1; D unclear. The CDR3 contains 13 residues. The germline V gene has CDR1 MDHEN and CDR2 SYDVKM. The V gene lost 5 bases and the J gene lost 12 bases, with 17 bases spanning the gap. The CDR3 sequence is CASSPLSPYVQFF. The CDR3 DNA reads TGTGCCAGCAGTCCCCTGTCCCCCTATGTGCAGTTCTTC.

A single count supports this clone. The genes are TRBV6-6 and TRBJ2-7, with D perhaps TRBD1 (5 bases). Germline-derived CDR1 and CDR2 are MNHNY and SVGAGI (reference sequence). V was pared by 0 bases and J by 9 bases, with 9 bases between. The CDR3 loop spans 12 amino acids. CDR3 residues: CASSYSKTAQYF. Written as DNA, the CDR3 is TGTGCCAGCAGTTACTCCAAGACAGCGCAGTACTTC.

This clone has only a few counts. This chain links TRBV28 with TRBJ2-2; TRBD1 agrees at 8 bases. Germline CDR1 MDHEN, CDR2 SYDVKM. The CDR3 covers 15 residues. V gave up 5 bases and J gave up 6 bases; unmatched junction bases: 8. Here the CDR3 DNA reads TGTGCCAGCAGTAAGGACAGGGCCTCTGCCGGGGAGCTGTTTTTT. The encoded protein is CASSKDRASAGELFF.

This clone occurred a few times. V gene TRBV19 combines with J gene TRBJ2-7; TRBD1 aligns across 11 bases. Germline CDR1 is LNHDA and CDR2 is SQIVND (reference sequence). This CDR3 is built from 16 residues. V trimming: 4 bases; J trimming: 8 bases; junction bases outside the gene matches: 13. CDR3 coding DNA: TGTGCCAGTAGTACACCCCCGGGACAGGGGGTGCCCAAGCAGTACTTC. It is translated as CASSTPPGQGVPKQYF.

CDR3 in amino acids: CASSLMGLAGEHTQYF. The CDR3 DNA follows: TGTGCCAGCAGCTTAATGGGACTAGCGGGAGAACATACGCAGTATTTT. The chain has TRBV7-3 and TRBJ2-3, with 14 bases lining up with TRBD2. The germline V gene has CDR1 SGHTA and CDR2 FQGTGA. V lost 1 base and J lost 7; bases outside the gene matches: 4. This CDR3 has 16 residues.